Following are 22 T cell receptor beta chains from one sample sequenced in a study of regulatory T cells in long-lasting Graves disease. Libraries of TCR beta came from iRepertoire HTBI primers plus Arm-PCR of CDR3 regions. Using its own MiXCR run on the multiplex PCR reads, TCRdb lists one record per CDR3 protein. The sample lists 200,000 to 250,000 distinct CDR3 sequences; around 20% were seen once. This sample's time point: newly diagnosed GD, antithyroid drugs for less than 3 months. The TCR library was made from RNA that had been extracted from PBMCs in TRIzol. These data were likewise used in another study, on T cells in Graves' hyperthyroidism and ophthalmopathy.

The sample here was peripheral blood mononuclear cells (PBMCs), taken at new diagnosis, from a patient treated with antithyroid drugs. All receptors come from a woman in her 30s with Graves disease.

Concerning this clonotype: A far larger clone is only one base removed, so a read error is likely. V is TRBV11-3 and J is TRBJ2-1; D call uncertain. The end of the DNA fits TRBJ2-3 better, so the J call may be wrong. The CDR3 sequence is 12 residues long. From germline, CDR1 is SGHNT and CDR2 YENEEA. In DNA form, the CDR3 reads TGTGCCAGCAGCAAGTCCGCAGATACGCAGTATTTT. Amino acids: CASSKSADTQYF.

This clonotype was detected many times. The chain links TRBV9 to TRBJ2-7, with D unresolved. The CDR3 extends over 14 amino acids. Germline-derived CDR1 and CDR2 are SGDLS and YYNGEE. Trimming pared 0 bases from V and 0 bases from J, leaving 7 bases between. The CDR3 here is CASSVEDVSYEQYF. The CDR3, as DNA: TGTGCCAGCAGCGTAGAAGACGTCTCCTACGAGCAGTACTTC.

A few counts support this clonotype. The V gene is TRBV5-5, the J gene TRBJ1-3; no definite D call. The CDR3 runs to 14 residues. Germline V gives CDR1 SGHKS, CDR2 YYEKEE (reference sequence). With 0 bases removed from V and 4 bases from J, the gap between germline ends came to 8 bases. CDR3: CASSLEGGGNTIYF. The CDR3 coding sequence is TGTGCCAGCAGCTTGGAAGGTGGGGGAAACACCATATATTTT. The full variable domain, in which reference TRBV5-5 and TRBJ1-3 provide the parts outside the CDR3, is DAGVTQSPTHLIKTRGQQVTLRCSPISGHKSVSWYQQVLGQGPQFIFQYYEKEERGRGNFPDRFSARQFPNYSSELNVNALLLGDSALYLCASSLEGGGNTIYFGEGSWLTVV.

The V call is TRBV12-3 or TRBV12-4, the J call TRBJ2-7, with D unclear. The germline V and J ends were trimmed by 5 bases and 6 bases, with 29 bases remaining between them. The CDR3 covers 18 residues. The CDR3 nucleotides read TGTGCCAGCAGTAGCCGCGGCCAGTCATTTATGGGTCCCTTCGAGCAGTACTTC. Residues: CASSSRGQSFMGPFEQYF.

In its sample, this clonotype was seen once. The V and J genes are TRBV6-1 and TRBJ2-1; the match to TRBD1 covers 8 bases. This CDR3 has 15 amino acids. Per the germline V gene, CDR1 is MNHNS and CDR2 is SASEGT. Trimming at V came to 6 bases and at J to 4 bases, leaving 8 bases not matched to a gene. CDR3 nucleotides: TGTGCCAGCAGAGGTCCGGGACAGGAGTACAATGAGCAGTTCTTC. This gives the protein CASRGPGQEYNEQFF.

This clonotype was detected ten times or more. The chain carries TRBV12-3 or TRBV12-4 and TRBJ2-4; no clear D gene. With 0 bases removed from V and 1 base from J, the gap between germline ends came to 4 bases. This CDR3 is 14 amino acids long. DNA of the CDR3: TGTGCCAGCAGTTTAGCGGTGGCCAAAAACATTCAGTACTTC. The encoded protein is CASSLAVAKNIQYF.

The sample holds one count of this clonotype. A much larger clone is a single base away; this may be a read error. The chain employs TRBV30 and TRBJ1-1; D is unclear. Trimming shortened V by 4 bases and J by 4 bases, and 13 bases separated the two germline ends. The CDR3 contains 13 residues. Germline CDR1 is GTSNPN and CDR2 is SVGIG (reference sequence). The CDR3 reads CAWISAGGTEAFF. CDR3 in DNA: TGTGCCTGGATCTCGGCAGGCGGCACTGAAGCTTTCTTT.

This clonotype was recorded many times. The gene calls are TRBV20-1 and TRBJ1-1; 8 bases line up with TRBD1. V lost 6 bases and J lost 4; bases outside the gene matches: 4. This CDR3 is 12 amino acids long. The germline CDR1 and CDR2 sequences are DFQATT and SNEGSKA (reference sequence). As DNA, the CDR3 is TGCAGTGCGACAACAGGGGGCACTGAAGCTTTCTTT. It is translated as CSATTGGTEAFF.

The rearrangement joins TRBV2 to TRBJ2-5, with TRBD2 identical over 9 bases. J lost 2 bases, V lost 6 bases, and 10 bases had no gene match. There are 16 residues in the CDR3. The germline gives CDR1 SNHLY, CDR2 FYNNEI. CDR3 nucleotide sequence: TGTGCCAGCAGGGAGCGGGCTAGCGGGATTCAAGAGACCCAGTACTTC. Protein product: CASRERASGIQETQYF.

CDR3 nucleotides: TGTGCCAGCAGGCTACGCAGCGGGGGACTCTCCTACAATGAGCAGTTCTTC. It is translated as CASRLRSGGLSYNEQFF. The genes are TRBV11-2 and TRBJ2-1; 8 bases agree with TRBD2. Germline values: CDR1 SGHAT, CDR2 FQNNGV. Losses at the gene ends were 6 bases for V and 0 bases for J; bases not matched to a gene: 10. This CDR3 region has 17 residues.

This chain joins TRBV3-1 and TRBJ2-6; the D is unclear. The V end was cut by 7 bases, the J end by 1 base, with 11 bases between. The germline V gene encodes CDR1 LGHDT and CDR2 YNNKEL (reference sequence). This CDR3 has 15 amino acids. The CDR3 sequence is CASNARDSGANVLTF. The CDR3, as DNA: TGTGCCAGCAACGCTAGGGATTCTGGGGCCAACGTCCTGACTTTC. The full variable domain, with the rest looked up from reference TRBV3-1 and TRBJ2-6, is DTAVSQTPKYLVTQMGNDKSIKCEQNLGHDTMYWYKQDSKKFLKIMFSYNNKELIINETVPNRFSPKSPDKAHLNLHINSLELGDSAVYFCASNARDSGANVLTFGAGSRLTVL.

A remark on this clonotype: This may be a read error: a much more frequent sequence differs by one nucleotide. The chain has TRBV30 and TRBJ1-1; no clear D gene. The CDR3 is 13 residues long. Germline V gene data show CDR1 as GTSNPN and CDR2 as SVGIG (reference sequence). Deletions cut 3 bases from V and 2 bases from J, with 10 bases between. CDR3 bases: TGTGCCTGGAGGGGGAATCTCAACACTGAAGCTTTCTTT. Amino acid sequence: CAWRGNLNTEAFF.

This clonotype was observed at least ten times. The chain links TRBV2 to TRBJ1-1, with D hard to call. The CDR3 contains 11 residues. V lost 8 bases to trimming and J lost 5 bases, with 9 bases between them. Germline CDR1 is SNHLY and CDR2 is FYNNEI. CDR3 nucleotides: TGTGCCAGCTCAAGGGCTACTGAAGCTTTCTTT. This translates into CASSRATEAFF.

The chain combines TRBV20-1 with TRBJ2-5, with 13 nucleotides matching TRBD2. The closer fit of TRBJ2-1 to the DNA end suggests the J call may be wrong. The CDR3 has 14 residues. Germline loops: CDR1 DFQATT, CDR2 SNEGSKA (reference sequence). CDR3 region: CSAKGTSGAHEQFF. The CDR3 DNA follows: TGCAGTGCTAAGGGGACTAGCGGGGCCCATGAGCAGTTCTTC.

This clonotype was detected many times. V usage is TRBV18 and J usage is TRBJ2-7, with 9 bases matching TRBD1. Germline values: CDR1 KGHSH, CDR2 LQKENI. The CDR3 runs 14 residues. V dropped 4 bases and J dropped 4; count of bases not matched to a gene: 5. CDR3 coding DNA: TGTGCCAGCTCACGAGCGGACAGGGGATACGAGCAGTACTTC. Its protein product is CASSRADRGYEQYF.

The sample holds one count of this clonotype. A much bigger clone sits one base away, suggesting this may be a read error. The CDR3 carries no conserved terminal phenylalanine or tryptophan, so it likely arises from a read error. This chain joins TRBV10-2 and TRBJ2-1; no reliable D call. Germline CDR1 and CDR2: WSHSY and SAAADI. The CDR3 consists of 14 residues. The germline V and J ends were trimmed by 3 bases and 0 bases, with 6 bases remaining between them. CDR3 bases: TGCGCCAGCAGTGAAACGGGCTCCTACAATGAGCAGTTCCTC. Translation: CASSETGSYNEQFL.

This clonotype was observed a handful of times. This may arise from a read error, as a much more abundant clone is one base away. The rearrangement uses TRBV12-3 or TRBV12-4 and TRBJ1-1; D gene ambiguous. The CDR3 consists of 12 residues. CDR3 in amino acids: CASVLGNTVAFF. CDR3 sequence (DNA): TGTGCCAGCGTGCTCGGGAACACTGTAGCTTTCTTT.

The V and J genes are TRBV9 and TRBJ2-3, with 7 bases fitting TRBD2. The V gene end was trimmed by 3 bases and the J gene end by 1 base; junction bases not matched to a gene: 2. The CDR3 spans 14 residues. Germline-derived CDR1 and CDR2 are SGDLS and YYNGEE. CDR3 region: CASSASGRTDTQYF. For the CDR3, the DNA is TGTGCCAGCAGCGCTAGCGGTCGCACAGATACGCAGTATTTT.

This clonotype was recorded at least ten times. The chain joins TRBV2 to TRBJ2-1; 8 nucleotides match TRBD2. V dropped 5 bases and J dropped 8; count of bases not matched to a gene: 11. The CDR3 covers 15 residues. Germline V gene lookup returns CDR1 SNHLY and CDR2 FYNNEI. The CDR3 spells CASSTGAGASYEQFF. The CDR3 DNA reads as TGTGCCAGCAGTACCGGAGCGGGAGCGTCATATGAGCAGTTCTTC. Variable domain in full (rest from reference TRBV2 and TRBJ2-1): EPEVTQTPSHQVTQMGQEVILRCVPISNHLYFYWYRQILGQKVEFLVSFYNNEISEKSEIFDDQFSVERPDGSNFTLKIRSTKLEDSAMYFCASSTGAGASYEQFFGPGTRLTVL.

This clonotype was observed at least ten times. This sequence joins TRBV5-5 and TRBJ2-5; TRBD2 aligns across 9 bases. In germline, CDR1 is SGHKS, CDR2 YYEKEE (reference sequence). The V gene end was trimmed by 2 bases and the J gene end by 2 bases; junction bases not matched to a gene: 4. The CDR3 has 15 residues. The DNA for the CDR3 is TGTGCCAGCAGCTTCGAGCTAGCGGGGCAAGAGACCCAGTACTTC. Translated: CASSFELAGQETQYF.

A few counts support this clonotype. This chain links TRBV7-2 with TRBJ1-2; D is possibly TRBD1 (5 bases). The germline V gene encodes CDR1 SGHTA and CDR2 FQGNSA. The CDR3 contains 18 residues. V was cut by 2 bases and J by 2 bases, with 21 bases left in between. The CDR3 here is CASSLSPPTGAKNYGYTF. For the CDR3, the DNA is TGTGCCAGCAGCTTAAGTCCCCCAACAGGAGCCAAGAACTATGGCTACACCTTC.

This clonotype was recorded at least ten times. The chain uses TRBV19 and TRBJ2-2; D not certain. V shed 7 bases and J shed 1 base, with 10 bases lying between them. Germline CDR1 is LNHDA and CDR2 is SQIVND (reference sequence). The CDR3 has 14 residues. The CDR3 nucleotides read TGTGCCAGTACGGAATGGGGGAACACCGGGGAGCTGTTTTTT. The encoded protein is CASTEWGNTGELFF.